This T cell receptor (beta chain) was recovered during a study of CD8 T cells in ankylosing spondylitis. Study-level results: Peripheral blood held disease-linked clones only at relatively low frequency, and these were CD8+. Reportedly, disease-linked clones are significantly enriched in ankylosing spondylitis patients' matched synovial fluid.

Quantitative 5'-RACE was performed with molecular barcodes, and it yielded the TCR beta libraries. MiXCR, run by TCRdb on the 5' RACE reads, gives a single entry per CDR3 protein. Of 380,000 or so distinct CDR3 sequences in the sample, 20% to 25% were seen once. With regard to this clonotype: The antigen is undetermined.

The germline gives CDR1 DFQATT, CDR2 SNEGSKA (reference sequence). The ends were cut back, 0 bases at V and 3 bases at J, with 16 bases in the middle. There are 16 residues in the CDR3. The source is a male donor with ankylosing spondylitis or in good health (not recorded which). V usage is TRBV20-1 and J usage is TRBJ2-3; D might be TRBD2 (5 bases). The specimen was blood, either unsorted or a sorted T cell fraction (not recorded which). CDR3 sequence (DNA): TGCAGTGCTAGAGATAAGGTAGAGGGTTGGACAGATACGCAGTATTTT. As protein: CSARDKVEGWTDTQYF.